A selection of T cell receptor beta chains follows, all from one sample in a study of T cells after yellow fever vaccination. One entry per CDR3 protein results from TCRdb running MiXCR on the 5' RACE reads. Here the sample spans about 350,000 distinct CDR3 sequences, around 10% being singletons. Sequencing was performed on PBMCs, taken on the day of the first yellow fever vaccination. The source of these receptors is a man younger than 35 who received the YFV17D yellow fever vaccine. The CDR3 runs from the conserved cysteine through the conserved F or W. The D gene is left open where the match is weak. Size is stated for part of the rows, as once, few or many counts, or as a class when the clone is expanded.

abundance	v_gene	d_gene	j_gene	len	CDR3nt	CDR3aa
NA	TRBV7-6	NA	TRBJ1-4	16	TGTGCCAGCAGCTTAGGGGGGCTCTATCTTAATGAAAAACTGTTTTTT	CASSLGGLYLNEKLFF
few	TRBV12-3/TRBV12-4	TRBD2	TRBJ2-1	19	TGTGCCAGCAGTTTAATGGCTCTAGCGGGGGGACTGTCCTACAATGAGCAGTTCTTC	CASSLMALAGGLSYNEQFF
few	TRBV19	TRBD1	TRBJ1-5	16	TGTGCCAGTAGTATCCTTCTCAGGGGGAGCAATCAGCCCCAGCATTTT	CASSILLRGSNQPQHF
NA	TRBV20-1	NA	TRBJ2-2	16	TGCAGTGCTAGAGATTACCGTACTAGCAGCACCGGGGAGCTGTTTTTT	CSARDYRTSSTGELFF
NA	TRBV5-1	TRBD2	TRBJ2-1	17	TGCGCCAGCAGCTTTCTAGCGGGCCGAACCTTGTACAATGAGCAGTTCTTC	CASSFLAGRTLYNEQFF
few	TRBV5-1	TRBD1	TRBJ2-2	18	TGCGCCAGCAGCCCACTGGGGGACAGGGAAAGTTTGACCGGGGAGCTGTTTTTT	CASSPLGDRESLTGELFF
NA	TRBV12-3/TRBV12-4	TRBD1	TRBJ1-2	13	TGTGCCAGCAGTTTCCGAGGGGGCTTTGGCTACACCTTC	CASSFRGGFGYTF
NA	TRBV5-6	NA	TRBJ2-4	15	TGTGCCAGCAGCCCTCAGGGACTAGCCAAAAACATTCAGTACTTC	CASSPQGLAKNIQYF
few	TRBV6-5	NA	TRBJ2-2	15	TGTGCCAGCAGTTCCCGGGGGCCGAACACCGGGGAGCTGTTTTTT	CASSSRGPNTGELFF
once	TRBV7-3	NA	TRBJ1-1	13	TGTGCCAGCAGCTTTACCAGGGACACCGAAGCTTTCTTT	CASSFTRDTEAFF
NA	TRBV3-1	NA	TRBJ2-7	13	TGTGCCAGCAGCCATCGGGCGTCCTACGAGCAGTACTTC	CASSHRASYEQYF
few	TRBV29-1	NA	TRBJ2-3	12	TGCAGCGATATTCAGACCCATCCCACGCAGTATTTT	CSDIQTHPTQYF
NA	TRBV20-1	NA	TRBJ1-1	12	TGCAGTGCTACCACAGGGAACACTGAAGCTTTCTTT	CSATTGNTEAFF
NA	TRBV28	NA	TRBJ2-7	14	TGTGCCAGCGTGACGAACAGGAACCCCTACGAGCAGTACTTC	CASVTNRNPYEQYF
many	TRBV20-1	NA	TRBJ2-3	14	TGCAGTGCTGTCAAACAGGAAAAAGAAGATACGCAGTATTTT	CSAVKQEKEDTQYF
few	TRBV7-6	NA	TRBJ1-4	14	TGTGCCAGCAGCTTAGAAGTAAGCAATGAAAAACTGTTTTTT	CASSLEVSNEKLFF
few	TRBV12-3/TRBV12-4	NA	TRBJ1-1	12	TGTGCCAGCAGTAAGTATTACACTGAAGCTTTCTTT	CASSKYYTEAFF
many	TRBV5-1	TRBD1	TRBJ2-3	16	TGCGCCAGCAGCTCCGGGACAGGGGTTGTCACAGATACGCAGTATTTT	CASSSGTGVVTDTQYF
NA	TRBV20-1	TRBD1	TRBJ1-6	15	TGCAGTGCTAGAGGATTGGGACAGGGGAATTCACCCCTCCACTTT	CSARGLGQGNSPLHF
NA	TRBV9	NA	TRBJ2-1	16	TGTGCCAGCAGTATCGTACAGGGGGGGTCCTACAATGAGCAGTTCTTC	CASSIVQGGSYNEQFF
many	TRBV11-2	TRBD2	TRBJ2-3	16	TGTGCCAGCAGCTTAGCGATCGGGGGGAGTGTAGTTACGCAGTATTTT	CASSLAIGGSVVTQYF
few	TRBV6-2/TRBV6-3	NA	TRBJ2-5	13	TGTGCCAGCAGGCGGGGGCCTCAAGAGACCCAGTACTTC	CASRRGPQETQYF
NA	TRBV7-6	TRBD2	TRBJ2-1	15	TGTGCCAGCAGGGGAGCGGGGGGGGTCTACAATGAGCAGTTCTTC	CASRGAGGVYNEQFF
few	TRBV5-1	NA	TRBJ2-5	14	TGCGCCAGCAGCTTCGCCCCACATCGGGAGACCCAGTACTTC	CASSFAPHRETQYF
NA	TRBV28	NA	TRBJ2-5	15	TGTGCCAGCAGTTCTCCCTTCACGCAAGTCGAGACCCAGTACTTC	CASSSPFTQVETQYF
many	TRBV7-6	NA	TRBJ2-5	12	TGTGCCAGCAGCTTAGAGCTAGAGACCCAGTACTTC	CASSLELETQYF
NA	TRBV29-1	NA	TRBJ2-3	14	TGCAGCGTTGATTTAGCGGTGAGCCCAGATACGCAGTATTTT	CSVDLAVSPDTQYF
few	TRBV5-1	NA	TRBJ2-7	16	TGCGCCAGCAGCCTTCGGACGACCCTTGAGTCCTACGAGCAGTACTTC	CASSLRTTLESYEQYF
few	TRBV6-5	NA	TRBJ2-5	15	TGTGCCAGCAGTTACCCCCAGGCCTCGGGAGAGACCCAGTACTTC	CASSYPQASGETQYF
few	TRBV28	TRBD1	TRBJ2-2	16	TGTGCCAGCCAGGGAGCGGGACAGGGGACCACCGGGGAGCTGTTTTTT	CASQGAGQGTTGELFF
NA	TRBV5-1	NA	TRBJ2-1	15	TGCGCCAGCGAAACCCAGGGTGGAAGAAACAATGAGCAGTTCTTC	CASETQGGRNNEQFF
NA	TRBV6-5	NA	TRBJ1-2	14	TGTGCCAGCAGTTACTCACAGGGTCACTATGGCTACACCTTC	CASSYSQGHYGYTF
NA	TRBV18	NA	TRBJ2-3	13	TGTGCCAGCTCACCTCCCACTGGAGATACGCAGTATTTT	CASSPPTGDTQYF
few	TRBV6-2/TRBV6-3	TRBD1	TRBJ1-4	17	TGTGCCAGCAGTAACGGCGGGACAGGGATAACTAATGAAAAACTGTTTTTT	CASSNGGTGITNEKLFF
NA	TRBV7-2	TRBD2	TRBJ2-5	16	TGTGCCAGCAGCTTAACGAGCGGGGGCTACCAAGAGACCCAGTACTTC	CASSLTSGGYQETQYF
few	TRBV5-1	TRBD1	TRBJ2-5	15	TGCGCCAGCAGCTCCGGGACAGGCGCAAAAGAGACCCAGTACTTC	CASSSGTGAKETQYF
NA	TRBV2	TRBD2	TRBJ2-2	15	TGTGCCAGCAGGGGAGGGGTCGCGGCCACCGGGGAGCTGTTTTTT	CASRGGVAATGELFF
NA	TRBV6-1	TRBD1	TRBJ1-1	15	TGTGCCAGCGGCCGGGACAGGGGGCGCGGGACTGAAGCTTTCTTT	CASGRDRGRGTEAFF
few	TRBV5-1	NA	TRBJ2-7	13	TGCGCCAGCAGCTTCACAGGAGGCAACGAGCAGTACTTC	CASSFTGGNEQYF
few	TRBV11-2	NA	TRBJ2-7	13	TGTGCCAGCAGCTTAGTTGATCCGGGAGAGCAGTACTTC	CASSLVDPGEQYF
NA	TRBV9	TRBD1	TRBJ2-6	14	TGTGCCAGCATGACAGGGGCCGGGGCCAACGTCCTGACTTTC	CASMTGAGANVLTF
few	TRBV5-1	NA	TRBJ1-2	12	TGCGCCAGCAGCTTGGAAATGGAAGGCTACACCTTC	CASSLEMEGYTF
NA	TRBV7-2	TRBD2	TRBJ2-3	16	TGTGCCAGCAGCTTAGTCCCTAGCGGGGGCACAGATACGCAGTATTTT	CASSLVPSGGTDTQYF
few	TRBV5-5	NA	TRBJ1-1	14	TGTGCCAGCAGCTTGACACGGATGAACACTGAAGCTTTCTTT	CASSLTRMNTEAFF
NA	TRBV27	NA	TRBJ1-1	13	TGTGCCAGCAGTTTAGGACGAAAAACTGAAGCTTTCTTT	CASSLGRKTEAFF
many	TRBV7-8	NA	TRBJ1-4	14	TGTGCCAGCAGCTTAGCGGGGGGCAATGAAAAACTGTTTTTT	CASSLAGGNEKLFF
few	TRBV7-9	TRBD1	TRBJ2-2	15	TGTGCCAGCAGCTTAACAGGGGGGATCACCGGGGAGCTGTTTTTT	CASSLTGGITGELFF
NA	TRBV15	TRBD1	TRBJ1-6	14	TGTGCCACCAGCAGCAGGGGGGGGAATTCACCCCTCCACTTT	CATSSRGGNSPLHF
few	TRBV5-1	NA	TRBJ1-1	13	TGCGCCAGCACCTTGGACATACACACTGAAGCTTTCTTT	CASTLDIHTEAFF
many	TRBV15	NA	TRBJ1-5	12	TGTGCCACCAGCATGTCGGGGGGGCCCCAGCATTTT	CATSMSGGPQHF
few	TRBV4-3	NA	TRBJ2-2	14	TGCGCCAGCAGCCAAGAGAGATACAGCGGGGAGCTGTTTTTT	CASSQERYSGELFF
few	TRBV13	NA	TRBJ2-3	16	TGTGCCAGCAGCTTAGAGAGACTCTCCCGAATAGATACGCAGTATTTT	CASSLERLSRIDTQYF